This paragraph covers one T cell receptor (beta chain) sequence. The data derive from a study of brain T cells in children with intractable seizures. The germline V gene encodes CDR1 SGHRS and CDR2 YFSETQ. With V trimmed by 4 bases and J by 5 bases, 6 bases remained unmatched. This CDR3 region has 14 residues. The sample's time point: blood from clinic visit 5 months post-surgery; TSC patient then seizure free. Assay used: immunoSEQ multiplex PCR; TCRdb lists only in-frame clones, some missing. Of a few hundred thousand clones detected, approximately 93% appear once; the ten largest clones hold 5.5% to 6%.

The sequence was collected from a boy less than two years old with tuberous sclerosis and intractable seizures. V is TRBV5-1 and J is TRBJ2-5; 9 nucleotides line up with TRBD1. Sequenced here: peripheral blood, sampled roughly 5 months after surgery. The CDR3 sequence: CASSGRTGEETQYF. CDR3 nucleotide sequence: TGCGCCAGCAGCGGGAGGACAGGGGAGGAGACCCAGTACTTC.